This T cell receptor (beta chain) derives from a study of blood T cell repertoires in COVID-19. In the study's own analysis: Reference gene primer amplification gave estimated nucleated cell counts. Only in-frame clones appear in the TCRdb table, and some are missing; sequencing was by immunoSEQ multiplex PCR. V, J and clone size are taken as reported in that table, and D and trimming were inferred from the DNA itself. The sample has 270,000 or so clones, roughly 84% seen once; the top ten hold around 3.7%. Cohort placement rested on clinical history that participants reported themselves. Per germline, CDR1 SEHNR and CDR2 FQNEAQ (reference sequence). The V gene lost 4 bases and the J gene lost 3 bases, with 16 bases spanning the gap. CDR3 length: 15 residues.

This TCR derives from a man aged 50 to 59 who had recovered from COVID-19. The rearrangement uses TRBV7-9 and TRBJ2-7; D not resolved. Sequencing was carried out using PBMCs or T cells enriched from blood (not recorded which). Here the CDR3 reads CASSSYNTANYEQYF. CDR3 coding DNA: TGTGCCAGCAGCTCTTATAATACTGCTAACTACGAGCAGTACTTC.